This TCR beta chain emerged from a study of vaccination and CD4 T cells after COVID-19. Turning to the study itself: Taking of post-vaccine samples occurred a median approximately 72 days after dose two (range 14 to 241).

Of note for this clonotype: Its specificity is not known.

Treatment indicated: roughly 10-day PBMC culture with coronavirus spike peptide pools or control peptides (ViraFEST assay). Sequencing of the DNA from cultured CD4+ T cells was carried out with the Oncomine TCR Beta short-read assay. Using the QIAamp micro DNA kit, genomic DNA was extracted from the CD4+ T cells that had been cultured. Using its own MiXCR run on the PCR reads, TCRdb lists one record per CDR3 protein. The sample contains approximately 9,500 distinct CDR3 sequences, 20% to 30% of which appear only once. Germline V CDR1 and CDR2: SGHRS, YFSETQ. Trimming shortened V by 4 bases and J by 5 bases, and 15 bases separated the two germline ends. The CDR3 is made up of 14 amino acids. Findings and limits, study-wide: Median SARS-CoV-2-reactive clonotype numbers rose nonsignificantly, about 20 to 40.

This specimen was CD4+ T cells from blood, cultured in vitro, taken before SARS-CoV-2 vaccination. The chain recombines TRBV5-1 with TRBJ2-5; a weak D match, TRBD2 (6 bases). The TCR was taken from a human donor who received a COVID-19 vaccine. The CDR3 bases are TGCGCCAGCAGCCCCGGACTTGGGGGGGAGACCCAGTACTTC. The encoded protein is CASSPGLGGETQYF.